The entry that follows covers one T cell receptor beta chain sequence. Its cognate antigen is unknown. Preparation of the TCRbeta library was carried out with unique molecular identifiers. TCRdb ran MiXCR on the PCR reads and lists one entry per CDR3 protein. This table holds some 200,000 distinct CDR3 sequences, about 8.7% found once. The data originate from a study of T-cell reconstitution after alpha-beta-depleted transplantation in children. General study results and limits: A year post-transplant, T-cell counts and diversity derived mostly from newly produced T cells. From surviving recipient T cells and thymic progenitors came the high day-60 TCRbeta diversity observed in some patients. In patients about two months after transplant, alpha-beta T cells reportedly arose from several hundred expanded graft clones.

Germline CDR1 reads SGHRS; CDR2 reads YFSETQ. Trimming left V 0 bases short and J 4 bases short, with 13 bases between. The CDR3 runs to 15 residues. V and J are TRBV5-1 and TRBJ2-5; D remains ambiguous. The sequencing here drew on PBMCs, mostly from graft donor cells, taken 360 days after TCRalphabeta/CD19-depleted stem cell transplant. This clonotype originated in a male patient between 2 and 10 years old who had a stem cell transplant for acute myeloid leukemia, so the T cells may come from the graft donor. The CDR3 protein is CASSLGTKLSETQYF. The CDR3 DNA is TGCGCCAGCAGCTTGGGGACCAAGCTTTCAGAGACCCAGTACTTC.